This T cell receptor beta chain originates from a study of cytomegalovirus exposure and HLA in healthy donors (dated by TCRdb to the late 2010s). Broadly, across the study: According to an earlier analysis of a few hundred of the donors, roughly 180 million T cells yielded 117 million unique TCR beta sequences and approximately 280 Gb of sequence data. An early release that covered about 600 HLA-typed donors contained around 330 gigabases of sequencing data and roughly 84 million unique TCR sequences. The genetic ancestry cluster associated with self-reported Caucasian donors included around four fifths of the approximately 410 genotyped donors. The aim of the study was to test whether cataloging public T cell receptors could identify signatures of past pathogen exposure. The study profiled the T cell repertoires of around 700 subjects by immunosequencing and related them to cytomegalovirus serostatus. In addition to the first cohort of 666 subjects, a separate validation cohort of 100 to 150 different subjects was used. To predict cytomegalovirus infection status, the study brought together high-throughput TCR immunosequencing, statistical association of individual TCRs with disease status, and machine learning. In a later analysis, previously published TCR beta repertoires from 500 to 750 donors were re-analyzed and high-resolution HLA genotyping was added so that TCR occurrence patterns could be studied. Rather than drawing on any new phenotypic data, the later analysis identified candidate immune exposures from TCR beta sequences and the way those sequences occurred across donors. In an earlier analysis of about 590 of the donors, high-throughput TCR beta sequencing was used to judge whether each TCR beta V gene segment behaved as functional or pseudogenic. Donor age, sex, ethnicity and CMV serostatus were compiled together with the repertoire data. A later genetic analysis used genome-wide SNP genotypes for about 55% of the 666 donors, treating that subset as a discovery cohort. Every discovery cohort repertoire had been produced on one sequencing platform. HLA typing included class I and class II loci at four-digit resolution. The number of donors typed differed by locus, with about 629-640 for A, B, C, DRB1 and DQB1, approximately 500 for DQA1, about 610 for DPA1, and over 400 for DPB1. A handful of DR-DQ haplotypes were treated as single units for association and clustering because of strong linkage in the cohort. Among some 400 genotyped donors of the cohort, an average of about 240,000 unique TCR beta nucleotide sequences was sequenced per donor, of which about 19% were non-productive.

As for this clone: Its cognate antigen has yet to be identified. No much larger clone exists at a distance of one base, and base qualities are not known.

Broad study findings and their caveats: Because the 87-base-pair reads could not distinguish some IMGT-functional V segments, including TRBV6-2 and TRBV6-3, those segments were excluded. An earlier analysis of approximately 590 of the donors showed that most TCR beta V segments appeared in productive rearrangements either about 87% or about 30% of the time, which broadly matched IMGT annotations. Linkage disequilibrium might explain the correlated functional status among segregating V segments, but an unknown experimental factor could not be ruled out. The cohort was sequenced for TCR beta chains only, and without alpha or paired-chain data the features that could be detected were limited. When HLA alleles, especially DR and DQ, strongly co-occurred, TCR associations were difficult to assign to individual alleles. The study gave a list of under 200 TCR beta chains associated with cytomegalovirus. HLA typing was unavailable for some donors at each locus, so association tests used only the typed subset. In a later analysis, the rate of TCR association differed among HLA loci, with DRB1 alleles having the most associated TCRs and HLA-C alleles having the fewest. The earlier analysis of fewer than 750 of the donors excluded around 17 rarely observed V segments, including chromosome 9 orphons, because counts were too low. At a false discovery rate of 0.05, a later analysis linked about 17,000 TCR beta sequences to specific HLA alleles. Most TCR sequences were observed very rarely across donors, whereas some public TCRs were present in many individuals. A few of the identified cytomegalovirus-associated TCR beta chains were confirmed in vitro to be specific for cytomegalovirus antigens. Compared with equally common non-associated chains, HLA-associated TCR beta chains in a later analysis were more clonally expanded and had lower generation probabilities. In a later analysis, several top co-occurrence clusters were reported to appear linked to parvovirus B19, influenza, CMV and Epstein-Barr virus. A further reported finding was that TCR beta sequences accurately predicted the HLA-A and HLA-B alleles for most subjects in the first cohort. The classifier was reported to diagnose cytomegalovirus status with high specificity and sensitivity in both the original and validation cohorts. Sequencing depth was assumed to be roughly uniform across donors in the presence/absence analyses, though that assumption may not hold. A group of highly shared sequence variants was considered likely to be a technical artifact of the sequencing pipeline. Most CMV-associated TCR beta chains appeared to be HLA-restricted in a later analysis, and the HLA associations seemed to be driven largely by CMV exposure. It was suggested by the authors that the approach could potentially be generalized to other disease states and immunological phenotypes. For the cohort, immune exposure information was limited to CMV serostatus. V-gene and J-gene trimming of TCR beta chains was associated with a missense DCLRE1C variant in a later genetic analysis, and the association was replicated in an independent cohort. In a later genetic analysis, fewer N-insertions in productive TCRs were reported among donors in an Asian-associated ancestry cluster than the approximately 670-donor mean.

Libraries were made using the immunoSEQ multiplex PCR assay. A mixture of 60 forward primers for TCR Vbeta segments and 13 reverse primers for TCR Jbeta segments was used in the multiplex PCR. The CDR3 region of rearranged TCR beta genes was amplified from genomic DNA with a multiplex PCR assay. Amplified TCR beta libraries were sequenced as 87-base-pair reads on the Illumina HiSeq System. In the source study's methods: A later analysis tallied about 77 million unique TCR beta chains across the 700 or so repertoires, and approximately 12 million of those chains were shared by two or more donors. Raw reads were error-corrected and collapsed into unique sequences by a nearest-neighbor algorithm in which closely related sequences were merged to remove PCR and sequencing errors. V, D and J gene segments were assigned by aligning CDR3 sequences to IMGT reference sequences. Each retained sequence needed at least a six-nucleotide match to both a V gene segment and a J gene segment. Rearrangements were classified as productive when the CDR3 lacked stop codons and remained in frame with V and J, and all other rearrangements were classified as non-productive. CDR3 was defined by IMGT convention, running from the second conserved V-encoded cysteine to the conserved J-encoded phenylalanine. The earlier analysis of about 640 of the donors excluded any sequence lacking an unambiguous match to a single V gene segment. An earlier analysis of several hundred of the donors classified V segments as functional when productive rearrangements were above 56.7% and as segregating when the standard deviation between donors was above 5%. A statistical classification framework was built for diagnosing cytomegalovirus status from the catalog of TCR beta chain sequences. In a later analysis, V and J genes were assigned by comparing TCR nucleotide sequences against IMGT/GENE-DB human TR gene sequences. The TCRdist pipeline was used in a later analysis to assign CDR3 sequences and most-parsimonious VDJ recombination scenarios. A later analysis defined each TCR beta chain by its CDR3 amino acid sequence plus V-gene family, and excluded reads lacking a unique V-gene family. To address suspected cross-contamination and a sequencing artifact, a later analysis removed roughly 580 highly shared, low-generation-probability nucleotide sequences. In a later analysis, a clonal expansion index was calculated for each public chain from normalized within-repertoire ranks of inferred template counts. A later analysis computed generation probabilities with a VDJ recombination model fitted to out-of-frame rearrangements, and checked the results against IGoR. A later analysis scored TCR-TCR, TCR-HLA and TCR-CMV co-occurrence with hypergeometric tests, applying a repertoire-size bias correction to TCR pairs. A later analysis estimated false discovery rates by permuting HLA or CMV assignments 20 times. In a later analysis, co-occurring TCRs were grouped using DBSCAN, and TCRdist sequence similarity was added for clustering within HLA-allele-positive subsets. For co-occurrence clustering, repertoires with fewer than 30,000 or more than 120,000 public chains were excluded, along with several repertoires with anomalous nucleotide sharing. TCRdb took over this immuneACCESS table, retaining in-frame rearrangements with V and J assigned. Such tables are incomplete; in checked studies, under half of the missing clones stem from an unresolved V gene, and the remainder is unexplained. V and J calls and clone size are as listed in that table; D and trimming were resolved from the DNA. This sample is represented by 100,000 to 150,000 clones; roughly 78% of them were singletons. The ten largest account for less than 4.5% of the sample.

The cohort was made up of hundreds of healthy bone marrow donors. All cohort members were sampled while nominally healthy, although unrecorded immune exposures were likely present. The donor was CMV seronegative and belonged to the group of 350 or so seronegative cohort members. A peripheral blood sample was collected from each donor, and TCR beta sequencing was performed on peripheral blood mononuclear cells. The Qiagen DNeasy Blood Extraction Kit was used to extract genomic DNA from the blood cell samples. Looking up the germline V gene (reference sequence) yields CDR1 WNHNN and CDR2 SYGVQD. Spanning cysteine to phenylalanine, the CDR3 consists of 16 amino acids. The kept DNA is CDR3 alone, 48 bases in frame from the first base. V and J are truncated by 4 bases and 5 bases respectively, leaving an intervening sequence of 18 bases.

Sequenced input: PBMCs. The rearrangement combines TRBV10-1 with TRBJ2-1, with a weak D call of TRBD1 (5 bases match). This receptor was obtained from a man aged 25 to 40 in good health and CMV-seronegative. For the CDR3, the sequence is CASSVGGRVSDNEQFF. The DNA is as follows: TGCGCCAGCAGTGTGGGTGGCAGGGTCTCGGACAATGAGCAGTTCTTC.